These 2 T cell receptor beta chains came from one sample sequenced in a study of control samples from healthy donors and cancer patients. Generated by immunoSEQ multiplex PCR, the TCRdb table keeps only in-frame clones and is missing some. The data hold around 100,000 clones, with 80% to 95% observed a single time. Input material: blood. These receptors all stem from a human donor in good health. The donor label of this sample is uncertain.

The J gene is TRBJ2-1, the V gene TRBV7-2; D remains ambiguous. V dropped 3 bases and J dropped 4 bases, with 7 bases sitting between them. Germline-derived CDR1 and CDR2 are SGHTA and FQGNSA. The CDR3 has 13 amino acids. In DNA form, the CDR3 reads TGTGCCAGCAGCTTCCAAGAGTACAATGAGCAGTTCTTC. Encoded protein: CASSFQEYNEQFF. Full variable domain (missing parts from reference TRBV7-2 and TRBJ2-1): GAGVSQSPSNKVTEKGKDVELRCDPISGHTALYWYRQSLGQGLEFLIYFQGNSAPDKSGLPSDRFSAERTGGSVSTLTIQRTQQEDSAVYLCASSFQEYNEQFFGPGTRLTVL.

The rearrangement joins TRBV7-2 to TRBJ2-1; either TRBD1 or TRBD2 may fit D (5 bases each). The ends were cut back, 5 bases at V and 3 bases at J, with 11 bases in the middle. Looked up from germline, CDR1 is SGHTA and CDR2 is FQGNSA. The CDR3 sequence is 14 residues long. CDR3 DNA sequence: TGTGCCAGCAGCACCCGAGGGGTCTACAATGAGCAGTTCTTC. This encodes CASSTRGVYNEQFF.